This TCR beta chain originates from a study of CD8 T cells in Susac syndrome. CDR1 is SGHDN, CDR2 FVKESK, per germline. Losses at the gene ends were 5 bases for V and 13 bases for J; bases not matched to a gene: 4. The CDR3 loop spans 12 amino acids. Reverse transcription of about 0.45 to 1 ug RNA was carried out with random hexamers. Each CDR3 protein is one row after TCRdb ran MiXCR on the immunoSEQ multiplex PCR reads. The sample has some 190,000 distinct CDR3 sequences; about 93% are singletons. The sample was CD4+ T cells from PBMCs. The chain couples TRBV14 to TRBJ2-1, with TRBD2 matching over 11 bases. This receptor was obtained from a human donor in good health. The CDR3 region has the DNA TGTGCCAGCAGCATCGGACTAGCGGGTCAGTTCTTC. It encodes CASSIGLAGQFF.